These 21 T cell receptor beta chains were sequenced from one sample in a study of T cell responses to AZD1222 COVID-19 vaccine (dated by TCRdb to the early 2020s). The sample's time point label, in plain terms: baseline before first vaccination. The library was prepared using the immunoSEQ multiplex PCR assay. In its TCRdb copy, this immuneACCESS table keeps in-frame sequences only and misses some clones. Where compared with another copy, unresolved V genes explain less than half of these, and the others have no known cause. Within this sample are roughly 170,000 clones, with 90% to 95% of them counted one time only. Of the sample, over 0.7% is held by the ten largest clones. The specimen was peripheral blood, collected on day 0 of AZD1222 vaccination. The source of these receptors is an adult in good health.

The V and J genes are TRBV5-1 and TRBJ2-4; 7 nucleotides align to TRBD1. The germline gives CDR1 SGHRS, CDR2 YFSETQ. The trim removed 1 base at V and 7 bases at J, leaving 8 bases unmatched. The length of the CDR3 is 15 residues. CDR3 in amino acids: CASSLTTGVGNIQYF. The CDR3 coding sequence is TGCGCCAGCAGCTTGACAACAGGGGTCGGGAACATTCAGTACTTC.

V and J are TRBV5-1 and TRBJ2-2, with D perhaps matching TRBD2 (6 bases). Germline V gene data show CDR1 as SGHRS and CDR2 as YFSETQ. This CDR3 is built from 15 residues. V was clipped by 4 bases and J by 0 bases, with 10 bases between them. The CDR3 reads CASSIGTANTGELFF. CDR3 nucleotides: TGCGCCAGCAGCATCGGGACTGCGAACACCGGGGAGCTGTTTTTT.

This sequence joins TRBV20-1 and TRBJ2-7, with D maybe TRBD2 (5 bases). From germline, CDR1 is DFQATT and CDR2 SNEGSKA (reference sequence). V lost 3 bases and J 2 bases, leaving 14 bases between the germline ends. The CDR3 runs 14 residues. In DNA, the CDR3 is TGCAGTGCTAGTCTCGCCGGGAACGCCTACGAGCAGTACTTC. It translates to CSASLAGNAYEQYF.

This chain joins TRBV2 and TRBJ1-6, with a possible D match to TRBD1 (6 bases). CDR1 is SNHLY, CDR2 FYNNEI, per germline. Trimming removed 6 bases at V and 5 bases at J, with 14 bases between. The CDR3 runs to 15 residues. CDR3 bases: TGTGCCAGCAGCTATACCACAGGGAATAATTCACCCCTCCACTTT. Protein product: CASSYTTGNNSPLHF. The whole variable domain, remainder taken from reference TRBV2 and TRBJ1-6, is EPEVTQTPSHQVTQMGQEVILRCVPISNHLYFYWYRQILGQKVEFLVSFYNNEISEKSEIFDDQFSVERPDGSNFTLKIRSTKLEDSAMYFCASSYTTGNNSPLHFGNGTRLTVT.

J is TRBJ1-1 and V is TRBV9, with D unresolved. The ends were cut back, 0 bases at V and 6 bases at J, with 18 bases in the middle. The length of the CDR3 is 16 residues. Germline CDR1 reads SGDLS; CDR2 reads YYNGEE. The DNA of the CDR3 is TGTGCCAGCAGCGTAGACGTAAATCTCGAAGGAGCTGAAGCTTTCTTT. Its protein product is CASSVDVNLEGAEAFF.

V and J are TRBV30 and TRBJ1-6; D may be TRBD1 (5 bases). The CDR3 extends over 15 amino acids. CDR1 and CDR2 (germline): GTSNPN, SVGIG (reference sequence). V lost 3 bases to trimming and J lost 3 bases, with 12 bases between them. CDR3 in DNA: TGTGCCTGGAGCGGCAGGGCATTCTATAATTCACCCCTCCACTTT. Its protein is CAWSGRAFYNSPLHF.

Written as DNA, the CDR3 is TGCGCCAGCAGCTTGGAGCCCGGCGTCTATGGCTACACCTTC. It is translated as CASSLEPGVYGYTF. The V gene is TRBV5-1, the J gene TRBJ1-2; no definite D call. Germline V gene sequence: CDR1 SGHRS, CDR2 YFSETQ. CDR3 length: 14 residues. Trimming removed 0 bases at V and 4 bases at J, with 10 bases between.

This sequence joins TRBV15 and TRBJ2-7, with D tentatively TRBD1 (6 bases). Germline V gene sequence: CDR1 LNHNV, CDR2 YYDKDF (reference sequence). Trimming shortened V by 6 bases and J by 1 base, and 16 bases separated the two germline ends. This CDR3 spans 15 amino acids. In DNA form, the CDR3 reads TGTGCCACCAGGGACAGCCAGCCATCGTCCTACGAGCAGTACTTC. This gives the protein CATRDSQPSSYEQYF. The full variable domain, completed using reference TRBV15 and TRBJ2-7, is DAMVIQNPRYQVTQFGKPVTLSCSQTLNHNVMYWYQQKSSQAPKLLFHYYDKDFNNEADTPDNFQSRRPNTSFCFLDIRSPGLGDTAMYLCATRDSQPSSYEQYFGPGTRLTVT.

The CDR3 region has the DNA TGTGCCAGTAGTATGGGAGTCTGGTATGGGACTAGCGGGGGTAGCTCCTACAATGAGCAGTTCTTC. Residues: CASSMGVWYGTSGGSSYNEQFF. This chain links TRBV19 with TRBJ2-1; 14 bases agree with TRBD2. The V gene end was trimmed by 3 bases and the J gene end by 0 bases; junction bases not matched to a gene: 16. Germline CDR1 LNHDA, CDR2 SQIVND (reference sequence). The CDR3 covers 22 residues.

The chain uses TRBV19 and TRBJ1-5, with TRBD1 matching over 8 bases. Germline V gene data show CDR1 as LNHDA and CDR2 as SQIVND (reference sequence). With V trimmed by 7 bases and J by 6 bases, 8 bases remained unmatched. The CDR3 runs to 14 residues. The CDR3 loop is CASKRGQEPQPQHF. For the CDR3, the DNA is TGTGCCAGTAAAAGGGGACAGGAGCCTCAGCCCCAGCATTTT.

The gene calls are TRBV6-2 or TRBV6-3 and TRBJ2-7; D not resolved. V lost 5 bases to trimming and J lost 0 bases, with 5 bases between them. The CDR3 totals 12 residues. Germline V CDR1 and CDR2: MNHEY, SVGEGT. For the CDR3, the DNA is TGTGCCAGCAGTATGCCCTCCTACGAGCAGTACTTC. Translating it yields CASSMPSYEQYF.

In its sample, this clone was seen a few times. The rearrangement links TRBV7-3 to TRBJ2-5; 8 bases line up with TRBD1. Germline V lookup: CDR1 SGHTA, CDR2 FQGTGA. This CDR3 contains 15 residues. Germline trimming cut 0 bases from V and 4 bases from J; bases unmatched to any gene: 4. CDR3 sequence (DNA): TGTGCCAGCAGCTTAACCGGGACAGGTCCAGAGACCCAGTACTTC. Its protein is CASSLTGTGPETQYF. Drawing the rest from reference TRBV7-3 and TRBJ2-5, the complete variable domain is GAGVSQTPSNKVTEKGKYVELRCDPISGHTALYWYRQSLGQGPEFLIYFQGTGAADDSGLPNDRFFAVRPEGSVSTLKIQRTERGDSAVYLCASSLTGTGPETQYFGPGTRLLVL.

The chain couples TRBV4-2 to TRBJ2-1, with D maybe TRBD2 (7 bases). V was cut by 8 bases and J by 3 bases, with 11 bases left in between. This CDR3 spans 13 amino acids. Germline values: CDR1 LGHNA, CDR2 YNFKEQ. DNA for the CDR3: TGTGCCAGCGGCGGGGGCATCTACAATGAGCAGTTCTTC. Encoded protein: CASGGGIYNEQFF.

J is TRBJ1-6 and V is TRBV6-2 or TRBV6-3; D is perhaps TRBD1 (6 bases). V was pared by 1 base and J by 12 bases, with 13 bases between. Germline V gene data show CDR1 as MNHEY and CDR2 as SVGEGT. This CDR3 has 14 amino acids. The CDR3 here is CASSYLGGSVPLHF. The CDR3 nucleotides are TGTGCCAGCAGTTACTTAGGGGGATCAGTACCCCTCCACTTT.

V is TRBV5-1 and J is TRBJ1-2; TRBD1 aligns across 8 bases. The CDR3 totals 15 residues. With 4 bases clipped from V and 3 bases from J, the junction kept 8 bases outside the gene matches. From germline, CDR1 is SGHRS and CDR2 YFSETQ. The CDR3 here is CASSSLQGDDYGYTF. CDR3 sequence (DNA): TGCGCCAGCAGCAGTTTACAGGGGGACGACTATGGCTACACCTTC.

V usage is TRBV10-1 and J usage is TRBJ1-1; no clear D. The CDR3 covers 16 residues. Per the germline V gene, CDR1 is WNHNN and CDR2 is SYGVQD (reference sequence). Trimming stripped 8 bases from V and 0 bases from J, with 19 bases between. CDR3 amino acids: CASPAGWKGLNTEAFF. CDR3 DNA sequence: TGCGCCAGCCCTGCGGGTTGGAAGGGCTTGAACACTGAAGCTTTCTTT.

The chain joins TRBV5-1 to TRBJ1-2, with 10 bases that match TRBD1. This CDR3 has 17 amino acids. CDR1 SGHRS and CDR2 YFSETQ come from the germline V gene. V lost 6 bases to trimming and J lost 0 bases; unmatched junction nucleotides: 11. Written as DNA, the CDR3 is TGCGCCAGCACCGATTACGGGGGACAGGGGACTAACTATGGCTACACCTTC. It translates to CASTDYGGQGTNYGYTF.

This chain connects TRBV30 to TRBJ1-6; 8 bases are a match to TRBD1. The length of the CDR3 is 18 residues. Per germline, CDR1 GTSNPN and CDR2 SVGIG (reference sequence). Germline trimming cut 2 bases from V and 0 bases from J; bases unmatched to any gene: 9. CDR3 sequence: CAWSIDRGISSYNSPLHF. The CDR3 coding sequence is TGTGCCTGGAGTATAGACAGGGGCATTAGCTCCTATAATTCACCCCTCCACTTT.

Details on this clone: Different DNA sequences within this sample yield the same CDR3. The chain joins TRBV28 to TRBJ1-1; no definite D call. This CDR3 contains 12 residues. The ends were cut back, 2 bases at V and 1 base at J, with 2 bases in the middle. Germline lookup yields CDR1 MDHEN and CDR2 SYDVKM. As DNA, the CDR3 is TGTGCCAGCAGTTTACCGAACACTGAAGCTTTCTTT. It encodes CASSLPNTEAFF.

The CDR3 protein is CATSERDPGYGYTF. CDR3 in DNA: TGTGCCACCAGCGAACGGGATCCAGGCTATGGCTACACCTTC. The chain couples TRBV15 to TRBJ1-2, with D uncertain. The germline V and J ends were trimmed by 5 bases and 4 bases, with 14 bases remaining between them. CDR3 length equals 14 residues. CDR1 and CDR2 from the germline V gene are LNHNV and YYDKDF (reference sequence). Supplemented by reference TRBV15 and TRBJ1-2, the full variable domain reads DAMVIQNPRYQVTQFGKPVTLSCSQTLNHNVMYWYQQKSSQAPKLLFHYYDKDFNNEADTPDNFQSRRPNTSFCFLDIRSPGLGDTAMYLCATSERDPGYGYTFGSGTRLTVV.

V is TRBV7-3 and J is TRBJ2-7; perhaps TRBD2 as D (5 bases). Germline-derived CDR1 and CDR2 are SGHTA and FQGTGA. The CDR3 runs 13 residues. Trimming took 5 bases from V and 3 from J, leaving 11 bases between them. CDR3 sequence reads: CASSLSGDYEQYF. CDR3 sequence (DNA): TGTGCCAGCAGCCTCAGCGGTGACTACGAGCAGTACTTC.